Below, 26 T cell receptor beta chains from the same sample are listed, as sequenced in a study of CD8+ T cells in alopecia areata (dated by TCRdb to the late 2010s). Interpreted using the paper, the time point label stands for: baseline before oral tofacitinib. Library preparation was by the immunoSEQ multiplex PCR assay. RNA was extracted from all samples and reverse transcribed into cDNA as template for TCR sequencing. TCRdb retrieved this table from immuneACCESS and kept in-frame rearrangements only. Not all clones are present; in checked studies, unresolved V genes account for under half, and no reason is known for the remainder. A total of 110,000 to 150,000 clones appear in this sample, roughly 61% of them only once. 5% to 7% of the sample is taken by the ten largest. Sequences were derived from CD4+ T cells sorted from blood, sampled at week 0. These receptor sequences come from a human donor with alopecia areata.

The CDR3 loop is CASSDNYGYTF. In DNA form, the CDR3 reads TGTGCCAGCAGCGATAACTATGGCTACACCTTC. The chain combines TRBV6-1 with TRBJ1-2; the D is unclear. Trimming removed 6 bases at V and 1 base at J, with 3 bases between. Germline CDR1 reads MNHNS; CDR2 reads SASEGT. The CDR3 runs 11 residues.

The chain joins TRBV2 to TRBJ1-1, with D maybe TRBD1 (6 bases). This CDR3 spans 15 amino acids. Germline values: CDR1 SNHLY, CDR2 FYNNEI. The V end was cut by 8 bases, the J end by 0 bases, with 16 bases between. CDR3 sequence (DNA): TGTGCCAGCGGCGCAGGGGCTACAGTGAACACTGAAGCTTTCTTT. Translation gives CASGAGATVNTEAFF.

As regards this clone: The identical CDR3 is also encoded by other nucleotide sequences in the sample. The chain employs TRBV2 and TRBJ2-3; the D is unclear. This CDR3 has 11 residues. Trimming pared 4 bases from V and 6 bases from J, leaving 5 bases between. Germline V gene lookup returns CDR1 SNHLY and CDR2 FYNNEI. CDR3: CASSVGDTQYF. The CDR3 DNA reads as TGTGCCAGCAGTGTAGGGGATACGCAGTATTTT.

This sequence joins TRBV29-1 and TRBJ2-3; the D gene is possibly TRBD1 (6 bases). V shed 8 bases and J shed 0 bases, with 15 bases lying between them. This CDR3 comprises 14 residues. The germline V gene has CDR1 SQVTM and CDR2 ANQGSEA. In DNA form, the CDR3 reads TGCAGCTCCAGGACAGTCCTTAGCACAGATACGCAGTATTTT. Translation gives CSSRTVLSTDTQYF.

The gene calls are TRBV2 and TRBJ1-2, with D possibly matching TRBD1 (5 bases). V was pared by 1 base and J by 8 bases, with 17 bases between. The CDR3 runs to 15 residues. Germline CDR1 is SNHLY and CDR2 is FYNNEI. The CDR3 nucleotides read TGTGCCAGCAGTGAAGAAGGGCGGCAGGGCAAGGGCTACACCTTC. This gives the protein CASSEEGRQGKGYTF.

A few counts support this clone. This rearrangement joins TRBV7-9 to TRBJ1-1; TRBD1 might be the D (5 bases). Trimming stripped 4 bases from V and 5 bases from J, with 17 bases between. Germline lookup yields CDR1 SEHNR and CDR2 FQNEAQ (reference sequence). This CDR3 is built from 15 residues. The CDR3: CASSSRGLDGTEAFF. Here the CDR3 DNA reads TGTGCCAGCAGCTCGAGGGGCCTAGACGGGACTGAAGCTTTCTTT.

This chain joins TRBV18 and TRBJ1-4; D is ambiguous. Trimming pared 3 bases from V and 7 bases from J, leaving 18 bases between. There are 16 residues in the CDR3. Germline loops: CDR1 KGHSH, CDR2 LQKENI. The CDR3 region has the DNA TGTGCCAGCTCACCGCGGACCGGGGAGGCGAGTGAAAAACTGTTTTTT. It translates to CASSPRTGEASEKLFF.

The V and J genes are TRBV12-5 and TRBJ2-7; D remains ambiguous. Between the trimmed V and J ends, which lost 4 bases and 2 bases, there was a span of 3 bases. Germline lookup yields CDR1 LGHNT and CDR2 FRNRAP. The CDR3 has 11 residues. The CDR3 bases are TGTGCTAGTGGTTCACCCTACGAGCAGTACTTC. This translates into CASGSPYEQYF. Full variable domain (missing parts from reference TRBV12-5 and TRBJ2-7): DARVTQTPRHKVTEMGQEVTMRCQPILGHNTVFWYRQTMMQGLELLAYFRNRAPLDDSGMPKDRFSAEMPDATLATLKIQPSEPRDSAVYFCASGSPYEQYFGPGTRLTVT.

This clone has just a few counts. Other DNA variants within this sample encode the same CDR3. The V call is TRBV7-9, the J call TRBJ2-2; no clear D. The CDR3 covers 13 residues. Germline CDR1 reads SEHNR; CDR2 reads FQNEAQ (reference sequence). The V and J ends lost 0 bases and 5 bases respectively, with 4 bases between them. The CDR3 region has the DNA TGTGCCAGCAGCTTAGCAGGGACCGGGGAGCTGTTTTTT. It translates to CASSLAGTGELFF. Supplemented by reference TRBV7-9 and TRBJ2-2, the full variable domain reads DTGVSQNPRHKITKRGQNVTFRCDPISEHNRLYWYRQTLGQGPEFLTYFQNEAQLEKSRLLSDRFSAERPKGSFSTLEIQRTEQGDSAMYLCASSLAGTGELFFGEGSRLTVL.

This rearrangement joins TRBV15 to TRBJ1-3; D is unresolved. V lost 0 bases to trimming and J lost 0 bases, with 12 bases between them. Germline CDR1 is LNHNV and CDR2 is YYDKDF (reference sequence). The CDR3 length is 17 residues. For the CDR3, the DNA is TGTGCCACCAGCAGAGACGCCTCCCGGAGCTCTGGAAACACCATATATTTT. Translation gives CATSRDASRSSGNTIYF.

The chain couples TRBV15 to TRBJ1-2, with D uncertain. The CDR3 spans 14 residues. The germline V and J ends were trimmed by 2 bases and 6 bases, with 13 bases remaining between them. Germline V gene data show CDR1 as LNHNV and CDR2 as YYDKDF (reference sequence). This CDR3 reads CATSRRADLDGYTF. The CDR3 DNA follows: TGTGCCACCAGCAGAAGGGCAGACCTCGATGGCTACACCTTC.

This clone was detected a few times. This chain links TRBV29-1 with TRBJ1-3, with no clear D. From germline, CDR1 is SQVTM and CDR2 ANQGSEA. The CDR3 contains 13 residues. Trimming removed 4 bases from V and 0 bases from J, with 7 bases in between. The CDR3 loop reads CSVAPGSGNTIYF. The DNA of the CDR3 is TGCAGCGTTGCCCCAGGCTCTGGAAACACCATATATTTT.

This clone turned up a few times. The chain is built from TRBV29-1 and TRBJ2-5, with 8 nucleotides matching TRBD1. The CDR3 spans 13 residues. The germline CDR1 and CDR2 sequences are SQVTM and ANQGSEA. V lost 7 bases, J lost 5 bases, and 9 bases stayed unmatched. The CDR3 here is CSAQGQGWETQYF. In DNA, the CDR3 is TGCAGCGCCCAAGGACAGGGTTGGGAGACCCAGTACTTC. The full variable domain, its missing parts supplied by reference TRBV29-1 and TRBJ2-5, is SAVISQKPSRDICQRGTSLTIQCQVDSQVTMMFWYRQQPGQSLTLIATANQGSEATYESGFVIDKFPISRPNLTFSTLTVSNMSPEDSSIYLCSAQGQGWETQYFGPGTRLLVL.

This clone was seen a single time. The CDR3 nucleotides are TGTGCCTGGAGCCTCGGGGGGCCTTCCTACGAGCAGTACTTC. This translates into CAWSLGGPSYEQYF. V usage is TRBV30 and J usage is TRBJ2-7; weak D call: TRBD2 (7 bases). From germline, CDR1 is GTSNPN and CDR2 SVGIG (reference sequence). Between the trimmed V and J ends, which lost 3 bases and 1 base, there was a span of 13 bases. The length of the CDR3 is 14 residues. The variable domain in full, completed from reference TRBV30 and TRBJ2-7, reads SQTIHQWPATLVQPVGSPLSLECTVEGTSNPNLYWYRQAAGRGLQLLFYSVGIGQISSEVPQNLSASRPQDRQFILSSKKLLLSDSGFYLCAWSLGGPSYEQYFGPGTRLTVT.

The chain joins TRBV29-1 to TRBJ2-5; D remains ambiguous. This CDR3 region has 13 residues. Germline lookup yields CDR1 SQVTM and CDR2 ANQGSEA. V was trimmed by 2 bases and J by 5 bases, leaving 12 bases between them. CDR3 sequence (DNA): TGCAGCGTTGAATACACTCGTGGGGAGACCCAGTACTTC. Amino acid sequence: CSVEYTRGETQYF.

This clone was detected only a few times. This chain uses TRBV5-1 with TRBJ1-6; D may be TRBD1 (5 bases). This CDR3 has 15 residues. The germline V gene encodes CDR1 SGHRS and CDR2 YFSETQ. Trimming left V 0 bases short and J 6 bases short, with 10 bases between. The CDR3 DNA sequence: TGCGCCAGCAGCTTGGGGCAGGGCCTTAATTCACCCCTCCACTTT. Amino acids: CASSLGQGLNSPLHF.

This chain connects TRBV4-3 to TRBJ2-1; TRBD1 matches at 8 bases. The junction had 1 base not matched to a gene; V was cut back by 2 bases and J by 7 bases. Germline V gene sequence: CDR1 LGHNA, CDR2 YSLEER. CDR3 length: 13 residues. CDR3 sequence (DNA): TGCGCCAGCAGCCAACACAGGGGGAATGAGCAGTTCTTC. This codes for CASSQHRGNEQFF.

This chain joins TRBV11-2 and TRBJ2-5; TRBD2 matches at 9 bases. V dropped 2 bases and J dropped 5; count of bases not matched to a gene: 6. The length of the CDR3 is 15 residues. CDR1 and CDR2 from the germline V gene are SGHAT and FQNNGV. CDR3 in DNA: TGTGCCAGCAGCTTAAGGGCTAGCGGGGTGGAGACCCAGTACTTC. It yields the protein CASSLRASGVETQYF.

V is TRBV19 and J is TRBJ2-7; 7 nucleotides align to TRBD1. Trimming cost V 5 bases and J 7 bases; bases outside gene matches: 8. This CDR3 spans 13 amino acids. Germline V gene sequence: CDR1 LNHDA, CDR2 SQIVND (reference sequence). CDR3 region: CASSSRQGGEQYF. CDR3 sequence (DNA): TGTGCCAGTAGTTCCCGACAGGGCGGAGAGCAGTACTTC.

A few counts support this clone. This chain links TRBV7-8 with TRBJ2-5, with a weak D call TRBD1 (6 bases). V lost 0 bases and J lost 5, with 19 bases in between. Per germline, CDR1 SGHVS and CDR2 FQNEAQ. There are 17 residues in the CDR3. CDR3 protein: CASSLAGARALRETQYF. The CDR3 region has the DNA TGTGCCAGCAGCTTAGCGGGGGCTAGAGCTTTGAGGGAGACCCAGTACTTC.

The chain employs TRBV7-2 and TRBJ1-5, with D tentatively TRBD1 (6 bases). CDR3 length: 15 amino acids. Germline values: CDR1 SGHTA, CDR2 FQGNSA. The V end lost 7 bases, the J end lost 2 bases, and 15 bases lay between the germline ends. The CDR3 is CASTVGGQGNQPQHF. The DNA of the CDR3 is TGTGCCAGCACCGTTGGGGGGCAGGGCAATCAGCCCCAGCATTTT.

The rearrangement joins TRBV25-1 to TRBJ2-3; D remains unclear. In germline, CDR1 is MGHDK, CDR2 SYGVNS. V was cut by 2 bases and J by 0 bases, with 9 bases left in between. This CDR3 is 15 amino acids long. This chain's CDR3 is CASSEARISTDTQYF. The CDR3 DNA reads as TGTGCCAGCAGTGAAGCGCGGATTAGCACAGATACGCAGTATTTT.

The chain is built from TRBV2 and TRBJ2-7, with TRBD2 as a possible D gene (6 bases). The CDR3 is made up of 13 amino acids. Trimming pared 1 base from V and 7 bases from J, leaving 11 bases between. Per the germline V gene, CDR1 is SNHLY and CDR2 is FYNNEI. For the CDR3, the DNA is TGTGCCAGCAGTGAAGAGGCGGGACTGGAGCAGTACTTC. It specifies CASSEEAGLEQYF. The full variable domain, in which reference TRBV2 and TRBJ2-7 provide the parts outside the CDR3, is EPEVTQTPSHQVTQMGQEVILRCVPISNHLYFYWYRQILGQKVEFLVSFYNNEISEKSEIFDDQFSVERPDGSNFTLKIRSTKLEDSAMYFCASSEEAGLEQYFGPGTRLTVT.

The rearrangement uses TRBV29-1 and TRBJ1-3; unclear D gene. V shed 2 bases and J shed 2 bases, with 4 bases lying between them. The CDR3 is made up of 12 amino acids. Per the germline V gene, CDR1 is SQVTM and CDR2 is ANQGSEA. The CDR3: CSVETAGNTIYF. DNA for the CDR3: TGCAGCGTTGAAACTGCTGGAAACACCATATATTTT.

This chain joins TRBV7-8 and TRBJ2-5; no clear D gene. Germline V gene data show CDR1 as SGHVS and CDR2 as FQNEAQ. This CDR3 has 12 amino acids. V lost 5 bases to trimming and J lost 5 bases, with 9 bases between them. The CDR3 is CASSDGTETQYF. The CDR3 bases are TGTGCCAGCAGCGACGGAACTGAGACCCAGTACTTC.

The chain joins TRBV7-2 to TRBJ1-2; D is possibly TRBD1 (6 bases). The CDR3 runs to 15 residues. V shed 5 bases and J shed 5 bases, with 18 bases lying between them. Germline CDR1 is SGHTA and CDR2 is FQGNSA. The CDR3: CASSLEGQGKYGYTF. DNA of the CDR3: TGTGCCAGCAGCCTGGAGGGGCAGGGGAAGTATGGCTACACCTTC.